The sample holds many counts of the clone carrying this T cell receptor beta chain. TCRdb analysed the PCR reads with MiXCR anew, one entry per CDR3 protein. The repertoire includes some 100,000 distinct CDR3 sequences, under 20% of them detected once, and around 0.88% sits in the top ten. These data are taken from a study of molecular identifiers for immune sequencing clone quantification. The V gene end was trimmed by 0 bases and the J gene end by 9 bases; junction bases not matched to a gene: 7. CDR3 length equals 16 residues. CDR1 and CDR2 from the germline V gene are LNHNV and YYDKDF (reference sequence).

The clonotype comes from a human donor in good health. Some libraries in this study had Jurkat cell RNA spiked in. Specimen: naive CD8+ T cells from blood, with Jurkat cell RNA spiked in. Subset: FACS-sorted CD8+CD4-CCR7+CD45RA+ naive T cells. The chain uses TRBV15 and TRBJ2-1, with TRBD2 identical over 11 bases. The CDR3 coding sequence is TGTGCCACCAGCAGAGATATAGCGGGGGGGTTCAGTGAGCAGTTCTTC. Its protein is CATSRDIAGGFSEQFF.